These 26 T cell receptor beta chains originate from one sample sequenced in a study of shared clonotypes between healthy human individuals (dated by TCRdb to the early 2020s). Library preparation employed the immunoSEQ multiplex PCR assay. TCRdb took over this immuneACCESS table, retaining in-frame rearrangements with V and J assigned. Such tables are incomplete; in checked studies, under half of the missing clones stem from an unresolved V gene, and the remainder is unexplained. Recorded for this sample are 850,000 to 1,100,000 clones; 70% to 85% of them occurred a single time. The ten largest clones capture more than 0.85% of the sample. Sequencing input: memory CD4+ T cells from PBMCs. The cell subset or site label for this specimen denotes: CD45RA-negative fraction. The receptors come from a man younger than 35 in good health. Some clones in this sample may be carry-over from other donors' samples.

The rearrangement uses TRBV6-5 and TRBJ2-5; D call uncertain. The V and J ends lost 5 bases and 4 bases respectively, with 14 bases between them. The germline gives CDR1 MNHEY, CDR2 SVGAGI. The CDR3 totals 14 residues. CDR3 DNA sequence: TGTGCCAGCAGTCCCGGCCTAAAACCAGAGACCCAGTACTTC. Encoded protein: CASSPGLKPETQYF.

This chain links TRBV27 with TRBJ2-3; 9 positions match TRBD1. The CDR3 sequence is 15 residues long. Germline CDR1 is MNHEY and CDR2 is SMNVEV (reference sequence). The J segment lost 3 bases and the V segment lost 6 bases, leaving 7 bases of the junction unmatched. The CDR3 loop reads CASSSGQGRTDTQYF. CDR3 coding DNA: TGTGCCAGCAGCTCCGGACAGGGGAGGACAGATACGCAGTATTTT.

The chain combines TRBV29-1 with TRBJ1-1, with D maybe TRBD1 (5 bases). This CDR3 spans 13 amino acids. V lost 4 bases, J lost 1 base, and 10 bases lay in between. CDR1 and CDR2 from the germline V gene are SQVTM and ANQGSEA. CDR3 sequence: CSVARDGNTEAFF. The CDR3, as DNA: TGCAGCGTTGCCCGGGACGGGAACACTGAAGCTTTCTTT.

The chain carries TRBV7-9 and TRBJ1-3; D remains ambiguous. The germline CDR1 and CDR2 sequences are SEHNR and FQNEAQ (reference sequence). V was trimmed by 5 bases and J by 0 bases, leaving 8 bases between them. The CDR3 covers 14 residues. CDR3 amino acids: CASSPRSSGNTIYF. In DNA, the CDR3 is TGTGCCAGCAGCCCCAGAAGCTCTGGAAACACCATATATTTT.

The chain joins TRBV5-4 to TRBJ2-3, with 8 bases fitting TRBD2. The length of the CDR3 is 18 residues. V was clipped by 4 bases and J by 1 base; unmatched bases: 14. CDR1 SGHNT and CDR2 YYREEE come from the germline V gene (reference sequence). The CDR3 is CASSKGGRREAGTDTQYF. CDR3 DNA sequence: TGTGCCAGCAGCAAGGGGGGGCGGCGGGAGGCGGGCACAGATACGCAGTATTTT.

The V and J genes are TRBV11-2 and TRBJ2-7, with D unresolved. Trimming took 5 bases from V and 4 from J, leaving 12 bases between them. The V gene's germline CDR1 is SGHAT and CDR2 FQNNGV. The CDR3 runs 13 residues. CDR3 bases: TGTGCCAGCAGCCTAGGGCATGCATACGAGCAGTACTTC. It yields the protein CASSLGHAYEQYF.

A note on this clone: This clone may be a read error of a much larger clone one base away. Other DNA sequences in the sample encode the same CDR3. The chain has TRBV7-3 and TRBJ1-1; D gene ambiguous. V lost 0 bases and J lost 2, with 4 bases in between. The CDR3 is 13 residues long. CDR1 and CDR2 from the germline V gene are SGHTA and FQGTGA. This CDR3 is CASSLTGNTEAFF. In nucleotides, the CDR3 is TGTGCCAGCAGCTTAACAGGAAACACTGAAGCTTTCTTT.

The gene calls are TRBV28 and TRBJ2-1; 13 positions match TRBD2. J was trimmed by 14 bases and V by 1 base; bases with no gene match: 17. The germline CDR1 and CDR2 sequences are MDHEN and SYDVKM. This CDR3 comprises 18 residues. As DNA, the CDR3 is TGTGCCAGCAGTTTATCGGGAGGGTCTAGGACTAGCGGGAGTTGGGAGTTCTTC. Amino acid sequence: CASSLSGGSRTSGSWEFF.

This chain connects TRBV28 to TRBJ2-7; TRBD2 aligns across 13 bases. J lost 4 bases, V lost 6 bases, and 12 bases had no gene match. The CDR3 has 17 amino acids. The V gene's germline CDR1 is MDHEN and CDR2 SYDVKM. DNA of the CDR3: TGTGCCAGCAGAGGACTAGCGGGAGTACATCATCGTTACGAGCAGTACTTC. Its translation is CASRGLAGVHHRYEQYF.

This sequence joins TRBV11-3 and TRBJ2-7; TRBD1 agrees at 9 bases. The junction had 1 base not matched to a gene; V was cut back by 1 base and J by 0 bases. Germline lookup yields CDR1 SGHNT and CDR2 YENEEA. The length of the CDR3 is 15 residues. The CDR3 here is CASSLGTGDSYEQYF. CDR3 DNA: TGTGCCAGCAGCTTAGGGACAGGGGACTCCTACGAGCAGTACTTC. The whole variable domain, remainder taken from reference TRBV11-3 and TRBJ2-7, is EAGVVQSPRYKIIEKKQPVAFWCNPISGHNTLYWYLQNLGQGPELLIRYENEEAVDDSQLPKDRFSAERLKGVDSTLKIQPAELGDSAVYLCASSLGTGDSYEQYFGPGTRLTVT.

The chain recombines TRBV29-1 with TRBJ2-1; 13 nucleotides line up with TRBD2. J gave up 7 bases and V 5 bases, and 17 bases lay outside the gene matches. Germline CDR1 and CDR2: SQVTM and ANQGSEA. The CDR3 has 18 amino acids. DNA of the CDR3: TGCAGCGTTCTCCGGGACAGACTTACTAGCGGGAGGGGAAATGAGCAGTTCTTC. Translating gives CSVLRDRLTSGRGNEQFF.

This clone showed up just once. The V gene is TRBV4-3, the J gene TRBJ2-1; TRBD1 aligns across 8 bases. Germline lookup yields CDR1 LGHNA and CDR2 YSLEER. This CDR3 spans 16 amino acids. V shed 3 bases and J 4 bases; nucleotides not matched to a gene: 8. The DNA for the CDR3 is TGCGCCAGCAGCCAGGTTGACAGGGGACCGTACAATGAGCAGTTCTTC. It yields the protein CASSQVDRGPYNEQFF.

The CDR3 loop reads CASSSPFAVGGGAGELFF. CDR3 sequence (DNA): TGTGCCAGCAGCTCACCTTTCGCAGTAGGTGGCGGGGCCGGGGAGCTGTTTTTT. This chain connects TRBV5-4 to TRBJ2-2; the D gene is possibly TRBD2 (6 bases). CDR1 is SGHNT and CDR2 is YYREEE in the germline V gene (reference sequence). V dropped 3 bases and J dropped 6 bases, with 24 bases sitting between them. The CDR3 sequence is 18 residues long. The variable domain in full, completed from reference TRBV5-4 and TRBJ2-2, reads ETGVTQSPTHLIKTRGQQVTLRCSSQSGHNTVSWYQQALGQGPQFIFQYYREEENGRGNFPPRFSGLQFPNYSSELNVNALELDDSALYLCASSSPFAVGGGAGELFFGEGSRLTVL.

A single count supports this clone. The CDR3 loop reads CASSPRPESRSGANVLTF. CDR3 sequence (DNA): TGTGCCAGCAGCCCCCGCCCCGAAAGCCGCTCTGGGGCCAACGTCCTGACTTTC. V is TRBV7-8 and J is TRBJ2-6; unclear D gene. Germline V gene lookup returns CDR1 SGHVS and CDR2 FQNEAQ. Trimming left V 5 bases short and J 0 bases short, with 17 bases between. The CDR3 contains 18 residues.

The genes are TRBV5-1 and TRBJ2-7; the D call may be TRBD1 or TRBD2 (6 bases each). The CDR3 covers 16 residues. The V end lost 1 base, the J end lost 8 bases, and 22 bases lay between the germline ends. The germline gives CDR1 SGHRS, CDR2 YFSETQ. CDR3 in amino acids: CASSLSGAREQGKQYF. DNA of the CDR3: TGCGCCAGCAGCTTGTCGGGGGCCAGGGAGCAGGGCAAGCAGTACTTC. Variable domain in full (rest from reference TRBV5-1 and TRBJ2-7): KAGVTQTPRYLIKTRGQQVTLSCSPISGHRSVSWYQQTPGQGLQFLFEYFSETQRNKGNFPGRFSGRQFSNSRSEMNVSTLELGDSALYLCASSLSGAREQGKQYFGPGTRLTVT.

CDR3 nucleotide sequence: TGTGCCAGCAGCCGGGGGCGCCCCCCAGATACGCAGTATTTT. Amino acid sequence: CASSRGRPPDTQYF. The V and J genes are TRBV7-9 and TRBJ2-3, with D perhaps being TRBD1 or TRBD2 (6 bases each). Trimming removed 5 bases at V and 4 bases at J, with 13 bases between. Germline V gene data show CDR1 as SEHNR and CDR2 as FQNEAQ (reference sequence). The length of the CDR3 is 14 residues. Combining the CDR3 with reference TRBV7-9 and TRBJ2-3 gives the whole variable domain DTGVSQNPRHKITKRGQNVTFRCDPISEHNRLYWYRQTLGQGPEFLTYFQNEAQLEKSRLLSDRFSAERPKGSFSTLEIQRTEQGDSAMYLCASSRGRPPDTQYFGPGTRLTVL.

A few counts support this clone. The same CDR3 arises from other DNA sequences in this sample as well. V and J are TRBV7-3 and TRBJ2-1; 8 bases align to TRBD1. The CDR3 is made up of 14 amino acids. The J segment lost 5 bases and the V segment lost 5 bases, leaving 5 bases of the junction unmatched. Germline V gene sequence: CDR1 SGHTA, CDR2 FQGTGA. For the CDR3, the DNA is TGTGCCAGCAGCCCGGGGACAGGACACAATGAGCAGTTCTTC. It specifies CASSPGTGHNEQFF.

Notes on this clone: A much larger clone differs from this one at a single base, so this may be a read error. V usage is TRBV25-1 and J usage is TRBJ1-5; D is ambiguous. This CDR3 region has 12 residues. The V gene lost 6 bases and the J gene lost 0 bases, with 3 bases spanning the gap. From germline, CDR1 is MGHDK and CDR2 SYGVNS. The CDR3 DNA reads as TGTGCCAGCAGGTATAGCAATCAGCCCCAGCATTTT. Encoded protein: CASRYSNQPQHF. Using reference TRBV25-1 and TRBJ1-5 for the parts outside the CDR3, the full variable domain is EADIYQTPRYLVIGTGKKITLECSQTMGHDKMYWYQQDPGMELHLIHYSYGVNSTEKGDLSSESTVSRIRTEHFPLTLESARPSHTSQYLCASRYSNQPQHFGDGTRLSIL.

This rearrangement joins TRBV15 to TRBJ1-2, with D possibly TRBD1 on 5 matching bases. The CDR3 is 14 residues long. The V end was cut by 1 base, the J end by 5 bases, with 11 bases between. Per germline, CDR1 LNHNV and CDR2 YYDKDF (reference sequence). The CDR3 sequence: CATSRGDSSYGYTF. Here the CDR3 DNA reads TGTGCCACCAGCAGAGGGGACTCCTCATATGGCTACACCTTC. Full variable domain (remainder filled in from reference TRBV15 and TRBJ1-2): DAMVIQNPRYQVTQFGKPVTLSCSQTLNHNVMYWYQQKSSQAPKLLFHYYDKDFNNEADTPDNFQSRRPNTSFCFLDIRSPGLGDTAMYLCATSRGDSSYGYTFGSGTRLTVV.

The rearrangement links TRBV6-5 to TRBJ2-3; 8 bases fit TRBD2. J lost 6 bases, V lost 8 bases, and 10 bases had no gene match. CDR3 length equals 14 residues. In germline, CDR1 is MNHEY, CDR2 SVGAGI. This CDR3 reads CASLSGRGRDTQYF. The CDR3 DNA is TGTGCCAGCCTGAGCGGGAGAGGAAGGGATACGCAGTATTTT.

The V and J genes are TRBV19 and TRBJ1-2; TRBD1 agrees at 7 bases. The V segment lost 7 bases and the J segment 4 bases; nucleotides outside the gene matches: 6. CDR3 length equals 13 residues. CDR1 is LNHDA, CDR2 SQIVND, per germline (reference sequence). The CDR3 sequence is CASTMTGRYGYTF. The CDR3 DNA is TGTGCCAGTACCATGACAGGGCGCTATGGCTACACCTTC. Full variable domain (remainder filled in from reference TRBV19 and TRBJ1-2): DGGITQSPKYLFRKEGQNVTLSCEQNLNHDAMYWYRQDPGQGLRLIYYSQIVNDFQKGDIAEGYSVSREKKESFPLTVTSAQKNPTAFYLCASTMTGRYGYTFGSGTRLTVV.

Regarding this clone: This may arise from a read error, as a much more abundant clone is one base away. V usage is TRBV5-5 and J usage is TRBJ1-4; 7 bases map to TRBD1. The J segment lost 3 bases and the V segment lost 4 bases, leaving 3 bases of the junction unmatched. The CDR3 is made up of 14 amino acids. In germline, CDR1 is SGHKS, CDR2 YYEKEE (reference sequence). The CDR3 DNA sequence: TGTGCCAGCAGCGTGGGACAGCCTAATGAAAAACTGTTTTTT. Translating it yields CASSVGQPNEKLFF.

This chain joins TRBV9 and TRBJ2-7; 8 bases fit TRBD2. V was clipped by 0 bases and J by 1 base; unmatched bases: 6. Germline values: CDR1 SGDLS, CDR2 YYNGEE. CDR3 length: 16 amino acids. The chain's CDR3 is CASSVGHSGTSYEQYF. CDR3 bases: TGTGCCAGCAGCGTAGGGCATAGCGGGACTTCCTACGAGCAGTACTTC.

This clone was recorded a few times. V and J are TRBV30 and TRBJ2-5; TRBD1 is a possible D gene (5 bases). Per germline, CDR1 GTSNPN and CDR2 SVGIG (reference sequence). The CDR3 runs to 13 residues. V was clipped by 0 bases and J by 4 bases, with 9 bases between them. CDR3 region: CAWSVGAGETQYF. CDR3 sequence (DNA): TGTGCCTGGAGTGTAGGGGCCGGAGAGACCCAGTACTTC.

This chain connects TRBV4-2 to TRBJ1-2; D possibly corresponds to TRBD1 (6 bases). The germline gives CDR1 LGHNA, CDR2 YNFKEQ. V lost 2 bases and J lost 7, with 20 bases in between. The CDR3 has 16 amino acids. CDR3 coding DNA: TGTGCCAGCAGCCAATTGGACAGCCTTGGGGCAGGTGGCTACACCTTC. It encodes CASSQLDSLGAGGYTF.

The chain carries TRBV14 and TRBJ2-7, with TRBD2 as a possible D gene (6 bases). Germline-derived CDR1 and CDR2 are SGHDN and FVKESK. Trimming took 8 bases from V and 6 from J, leaving 17 bases between them. The CDR3 is 13 amino acids. In DNA, the CDR3 is TGTGCCAGCGCCACCCGCGGGACGGGCGAGCAGTACTTC. Translated, it gives CASATRGTGEQYF.